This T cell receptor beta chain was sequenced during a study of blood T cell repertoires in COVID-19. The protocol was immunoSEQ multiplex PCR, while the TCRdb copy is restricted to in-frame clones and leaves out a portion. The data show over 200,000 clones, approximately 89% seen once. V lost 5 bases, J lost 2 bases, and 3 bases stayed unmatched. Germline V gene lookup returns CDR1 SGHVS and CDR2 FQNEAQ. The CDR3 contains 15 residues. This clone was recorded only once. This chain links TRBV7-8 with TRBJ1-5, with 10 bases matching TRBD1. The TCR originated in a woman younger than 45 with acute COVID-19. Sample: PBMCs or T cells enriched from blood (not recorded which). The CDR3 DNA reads TGTGCCAGCAGCGGAGGGACAGGGGGCAATCAGCCCCAGCATTTT. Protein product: CASSGGTGGNQPQHF.